This T cell receptor (beta chain) was sequenced in a study of blood T cell repertoires in COVID-19. Sequencing used immunoSEQ multiplex PCR; TCRdb keeps in-frame clones, though not all of them. Of a few hundred thousand clones in the sample, about 90% are singletons; the top ten hold approximately 4.3%. The sequenced sample consisted of PBMCs or T cells enriched from blood (not recorded which). This receptor was taken from a woman between 18 and 29 years old with acute COVID-19.

The CDR3 sequence is CASSTVSYEQYF. CDR3 nucleotides: TGTGCCAGCAGCACAGTTTCCTACGAGCAGTACTTC. This chain joins TRBV2 and TRBJ2-7, with D unclear. The CDR3 has 12 amino acids. V was trimmed by 6 bases and J by 1 base, leaving 7 bases between them. CDR1 and CDR2 from the germline V gene are SNHLY and FYNNEI.